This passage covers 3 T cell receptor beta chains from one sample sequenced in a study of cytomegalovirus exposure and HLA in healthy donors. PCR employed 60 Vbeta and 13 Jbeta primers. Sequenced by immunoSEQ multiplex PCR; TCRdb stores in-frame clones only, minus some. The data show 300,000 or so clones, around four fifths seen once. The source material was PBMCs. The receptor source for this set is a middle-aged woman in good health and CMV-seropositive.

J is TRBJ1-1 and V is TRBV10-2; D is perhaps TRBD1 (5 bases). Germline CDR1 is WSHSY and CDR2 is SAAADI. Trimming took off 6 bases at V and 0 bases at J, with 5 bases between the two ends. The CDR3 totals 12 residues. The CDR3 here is CASSRVNTEAFF. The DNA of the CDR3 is TGCGCCAGCAGCAGGGTGAACACTGAAGCTTTCTTT.

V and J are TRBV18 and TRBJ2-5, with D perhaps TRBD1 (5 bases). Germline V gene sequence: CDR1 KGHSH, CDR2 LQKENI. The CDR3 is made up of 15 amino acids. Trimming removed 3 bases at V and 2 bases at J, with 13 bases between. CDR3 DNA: TGTGCCAGCTCACCTCTTATAGGGGTTCAAGAGACCCAGTACTTC. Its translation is CASSPLIGVQETQYF.

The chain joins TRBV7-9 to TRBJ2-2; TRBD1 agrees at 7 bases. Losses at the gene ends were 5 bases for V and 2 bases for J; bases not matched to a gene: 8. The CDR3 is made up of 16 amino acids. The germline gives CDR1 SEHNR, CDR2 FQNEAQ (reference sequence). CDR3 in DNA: TGTGCCAGCAGCCACATCAACAGGGGAAACACCGGGGAGCTGTTTTTT. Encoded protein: CASSHINRGNTGELFF.